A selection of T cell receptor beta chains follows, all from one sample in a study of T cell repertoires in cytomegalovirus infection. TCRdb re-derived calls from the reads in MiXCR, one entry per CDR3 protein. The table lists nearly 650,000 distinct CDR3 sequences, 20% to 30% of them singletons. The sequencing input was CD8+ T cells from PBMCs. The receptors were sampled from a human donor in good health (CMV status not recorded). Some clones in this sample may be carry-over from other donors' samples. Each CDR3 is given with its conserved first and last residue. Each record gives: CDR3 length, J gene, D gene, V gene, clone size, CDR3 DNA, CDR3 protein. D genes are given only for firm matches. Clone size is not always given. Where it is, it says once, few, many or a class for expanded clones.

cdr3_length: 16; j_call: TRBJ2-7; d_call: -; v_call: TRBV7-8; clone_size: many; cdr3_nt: TGTGCCAGCAGCTTACTTGACAGGACTAGCTCCTACGAGCAGTACTTC; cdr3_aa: CASSLLDRTSSYEQYF
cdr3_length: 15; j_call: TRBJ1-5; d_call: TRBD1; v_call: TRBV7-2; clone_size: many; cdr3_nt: TGTGCCAGCAGCTGGGACAGGGGCCCTAATCAGCCCCAGCATTTT; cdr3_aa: CASSWDRGPNQPQHF
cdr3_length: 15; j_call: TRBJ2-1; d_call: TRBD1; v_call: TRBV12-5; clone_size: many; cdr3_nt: TGTGCTAGTGGTTCAGGGACAGACTTCTACAATGAGCAGTTCTTC; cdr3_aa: CASGSGTDFYNEQFF
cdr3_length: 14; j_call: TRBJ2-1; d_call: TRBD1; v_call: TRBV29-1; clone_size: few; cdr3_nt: TGCAGCGCTCAGAGGGGAGACAGGGGGGATGAGCAGTTCTTC; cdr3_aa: CSAQRGDRGDEQFF
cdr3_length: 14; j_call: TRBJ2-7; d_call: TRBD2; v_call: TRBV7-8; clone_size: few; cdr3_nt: TGTGCCAGCAGCTTAACGGGGGGGCCGGGGGAGCAGTACTTC; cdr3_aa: CASSLTGGPGEQYF
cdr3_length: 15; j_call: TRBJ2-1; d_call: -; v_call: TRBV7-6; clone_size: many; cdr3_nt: TGTGCCAGCAGCCTACAGGGTGAATTGTGGAATGAGCAGTTCTTC; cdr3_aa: CASSLQGELWNEQFF
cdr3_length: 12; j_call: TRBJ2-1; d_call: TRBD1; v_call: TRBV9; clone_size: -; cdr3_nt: TGTGCCAGCAGCAACCCTATAGGGGGCACGGTCTTC; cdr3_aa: CASSNPIGGTVF
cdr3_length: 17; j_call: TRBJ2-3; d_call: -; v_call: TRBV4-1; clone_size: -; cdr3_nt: TGCGCCAGCAGCCAGGTAGGCGGGACAGATGGCACAGATACGCAGTATTTT; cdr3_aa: CASSQVGGTDGTDTQYF
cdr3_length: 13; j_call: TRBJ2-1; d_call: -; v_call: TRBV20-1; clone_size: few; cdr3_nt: TGCAGTGCTAGTGACGGCTCCTACAATGAGCAGTTCTTC; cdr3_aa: CSASDGSYNEQFF
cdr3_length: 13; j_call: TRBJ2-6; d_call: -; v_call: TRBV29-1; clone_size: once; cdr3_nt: TGCAGCGGTGCCTTTCCTGGGGCCAACGTCCTGACTTTC; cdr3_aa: CSGAFPGANVLTF
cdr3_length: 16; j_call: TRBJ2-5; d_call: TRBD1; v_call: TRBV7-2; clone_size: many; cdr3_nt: TGTGCCAGCAGCTTTCCAGGGGGCGAGGGGCAAGAGACCCAGTACTTC; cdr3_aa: CASSFPGGEGQETQYF
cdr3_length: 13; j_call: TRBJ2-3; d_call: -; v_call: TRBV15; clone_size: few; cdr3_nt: TGTGCCACCACGGCACGGAGCACAGATACGCAGTATTTT; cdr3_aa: CATTARSTDTQYF
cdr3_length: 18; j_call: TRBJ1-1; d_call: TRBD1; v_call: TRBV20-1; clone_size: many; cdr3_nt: TGCAGTGCTAGAGAGGCCGTCAGGACAGGACCAATGAACACTGAAGCTTTCTTT; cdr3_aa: CSAREAVRTGPMNTEAFF
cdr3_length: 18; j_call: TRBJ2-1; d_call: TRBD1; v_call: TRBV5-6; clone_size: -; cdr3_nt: TGTGCCAGCACCCCCACCGGGACAGGGACCTTCTTTTACAATGAGCAGTTCTTC; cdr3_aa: CASTPTGTGTFFYNEQFF
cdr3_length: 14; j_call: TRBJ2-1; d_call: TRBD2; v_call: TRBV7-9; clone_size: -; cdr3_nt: TGTGCCAGCAGCTTCCTAGCGGGGGTGGATGAGCAGTTCTTC; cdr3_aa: CASSFLAGVDEQFF
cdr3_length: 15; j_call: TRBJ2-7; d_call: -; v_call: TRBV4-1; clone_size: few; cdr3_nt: TGCGCCAGCAGCCAAGGGACCGCCAGCTCCTACGAGCAGTACTTC; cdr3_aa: CASSQGTASSYEQYF
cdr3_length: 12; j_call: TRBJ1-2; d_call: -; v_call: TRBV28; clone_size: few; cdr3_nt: TGTGCCAGCAGTTTTGGGGGTGTTGGCTACACCTTC; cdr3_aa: CASSFGGVGYTF
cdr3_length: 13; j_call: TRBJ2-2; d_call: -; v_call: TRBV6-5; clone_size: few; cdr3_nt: TGTGCCGCCAGCCTTTCGAACACCGGGGAGCTGTTTTTT; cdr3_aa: CAASLSNTGELFF
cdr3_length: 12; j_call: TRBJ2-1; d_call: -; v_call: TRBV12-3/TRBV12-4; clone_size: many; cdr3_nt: TGTGCCAGCAGTCAGGGACGGCATGAGCAGTTCTTC; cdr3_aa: CASSQGRHEQFF
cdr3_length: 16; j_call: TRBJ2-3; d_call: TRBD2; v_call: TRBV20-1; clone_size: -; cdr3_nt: TGCAGTGCTAGAGATTCGGGGGGGCCGAACACAGATACGCAGTATTTT; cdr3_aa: CSARDSGGPNTDTQYF
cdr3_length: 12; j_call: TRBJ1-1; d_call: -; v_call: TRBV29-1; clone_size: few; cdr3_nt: TGCAGCGTTGACTTGGTCCGGGAAGAAGCTTTCTTT; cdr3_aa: CSVDLVREEAFF
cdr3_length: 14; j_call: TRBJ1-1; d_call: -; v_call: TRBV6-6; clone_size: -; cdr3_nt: TGTGCCAGCAGCCGGGCGTGGGCAGACACTGAAGCTTTCTTT; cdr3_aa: CASSRAWADTEAFF
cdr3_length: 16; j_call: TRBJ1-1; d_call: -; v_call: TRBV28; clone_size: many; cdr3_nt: TGTGCCAGCAGTACCGGCCCCTTCTACATGAACACTGAAGCTTTCTTT; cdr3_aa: CASSTGPFYMNTEAFF
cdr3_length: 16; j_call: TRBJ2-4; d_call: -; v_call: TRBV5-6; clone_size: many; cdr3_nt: TGTGCCAGCAGCTTGGTCCCGTGGGGGACGAAAAACATTCAGTACTTC; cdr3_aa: CASSLVPWGTKNIQYF
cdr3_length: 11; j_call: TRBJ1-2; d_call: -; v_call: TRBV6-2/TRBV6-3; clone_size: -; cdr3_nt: TGTGCCACCAGGACCGGAGATGGCTACACCTTC; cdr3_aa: CATRTGDGYTF
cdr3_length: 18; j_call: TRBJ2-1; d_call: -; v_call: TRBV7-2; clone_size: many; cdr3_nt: TGTGCCAGCAGGTTAGGGCCCTACTCGCAAGACAGAACCAATGAGCAGTTCTTC; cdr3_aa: CASRLGPYSQDRTNEQFF
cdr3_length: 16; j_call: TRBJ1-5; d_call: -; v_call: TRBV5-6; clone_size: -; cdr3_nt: TGTGCCAGCAGCTCCCAGTGGCGAGGTAGCAATCAGCCCCAGCATTTT; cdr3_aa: CASSSQWRGSNQPQHF
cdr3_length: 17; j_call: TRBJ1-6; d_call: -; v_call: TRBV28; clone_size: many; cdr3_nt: TGTGCCAGCAGTCCCCCACAGCTCTCCTTAGAAAATTCACCCCTCCACTTT; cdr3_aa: CASSPPQLSLENSPLHF
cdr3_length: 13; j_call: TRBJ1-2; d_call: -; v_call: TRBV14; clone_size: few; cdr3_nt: TGTGCCAGCAGCCAAGGCGGGGTGAGCGGCTACACCTTC; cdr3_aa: CASSQGGVSGYTF
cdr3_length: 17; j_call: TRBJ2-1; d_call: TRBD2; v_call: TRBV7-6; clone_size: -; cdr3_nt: TGTGCCAGCAGCTTAGGATGGGGGGCGGGGGGGAGTAATGAGCAGTTCTTC; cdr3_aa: CASSLGWGAGGSNEQFF
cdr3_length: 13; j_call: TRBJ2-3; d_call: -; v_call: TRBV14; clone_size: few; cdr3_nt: TGTGCCAGCAGCCAAGAGTTGGCAGATACGCAGTATTTT; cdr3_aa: CASSQELADTQYF
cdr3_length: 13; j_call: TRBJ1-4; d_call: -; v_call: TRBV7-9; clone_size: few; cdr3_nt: TGTGCCAGCAGCTTGTCGGCAGGGCGGTTTCTGTTTTTT; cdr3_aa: CASSLSAGRFLFF
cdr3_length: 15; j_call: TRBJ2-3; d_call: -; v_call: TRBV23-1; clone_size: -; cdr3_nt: TGCGCCAGCAGTCACCGGGACTGCCCCACAGATACGCAGTATTTT; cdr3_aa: CASSHRDCPTDTQYF
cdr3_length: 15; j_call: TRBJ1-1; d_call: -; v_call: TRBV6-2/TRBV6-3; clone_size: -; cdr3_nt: TGTGCCAGCAGTTACTCAGGGGTCCTGAACACTGAAGCTTTCTTT; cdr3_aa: CASSYSGVLNTEAFF
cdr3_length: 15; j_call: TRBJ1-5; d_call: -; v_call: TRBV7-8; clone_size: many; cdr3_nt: TGTGCCAGCAGCGATGACAGGAGAGGCAATCAGCCCCAGCATTTT; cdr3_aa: CASSDDRRGNQPQHF
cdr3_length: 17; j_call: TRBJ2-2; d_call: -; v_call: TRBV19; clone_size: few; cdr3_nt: TGTGCCAGTAAGGGCCCGGCTAGACGACCGAACACCGGGGAGCTGTTTTTT; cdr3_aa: CASKGPARRPNTGELFF
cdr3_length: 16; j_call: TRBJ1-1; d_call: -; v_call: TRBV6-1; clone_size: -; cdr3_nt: TGTGCCAGCAGTGAAGGGAAAGGACGCATGAACACTGAAGCTTTCTTT; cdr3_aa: CASSEGKGRMNTEAFF
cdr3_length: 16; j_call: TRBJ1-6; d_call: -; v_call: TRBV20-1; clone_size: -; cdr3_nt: TGCAGTGCTAGCAGCCTTCGACCCACCTATAATTCACCCCTCCACTTT; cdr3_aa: CSASSLRPTYNSPLHF
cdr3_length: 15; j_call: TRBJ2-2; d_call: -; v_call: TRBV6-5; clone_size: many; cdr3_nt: TGTGCCAGCAGTTACTCGACAGCGAACACCGGGGAGCTGTTTTTT; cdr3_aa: CASSYSTANTGELFF
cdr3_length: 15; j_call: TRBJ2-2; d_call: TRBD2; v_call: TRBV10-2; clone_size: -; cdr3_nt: TGCGCCAGCAAGGATAGAGGGAGGGACACCGGGGAGCTGTTTTTT; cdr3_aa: CASKDRGRDTGELFF
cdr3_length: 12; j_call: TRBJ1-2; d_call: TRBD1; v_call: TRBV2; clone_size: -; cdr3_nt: TGTGCCTCTTACAGGGGGCGCCTTGGCTACACCTTC; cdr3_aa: CASYRGRLGYTF
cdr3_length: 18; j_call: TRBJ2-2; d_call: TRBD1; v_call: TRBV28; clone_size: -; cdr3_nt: TGTGCCAGCAGTTTTGTAGACAGGGGAAAAGTCTACACCGGGGAGCTGTTTTTT; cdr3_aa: CASSFVDRGKVYTGELFF
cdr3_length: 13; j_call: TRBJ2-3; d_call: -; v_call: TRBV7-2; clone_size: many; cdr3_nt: TGTGCCAGCAGCCCAGCTTCCACAGATACGCAGTATTTT; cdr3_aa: CASSPASTDTQYF
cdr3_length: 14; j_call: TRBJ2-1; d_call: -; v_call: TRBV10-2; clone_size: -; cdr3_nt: TGCGCCAGCAGGAAGGGTTTTTCCTACAATGAGCAGTTCTTC; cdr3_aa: CASRKGFSYNEQFF
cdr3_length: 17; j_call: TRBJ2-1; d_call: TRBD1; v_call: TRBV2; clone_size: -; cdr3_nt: TGTGCCAGCAGTGGAGAGACAGGGACAGGGATATCCAATGAGCAGTTCTTC; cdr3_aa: CASSGETGTGISNEQFF
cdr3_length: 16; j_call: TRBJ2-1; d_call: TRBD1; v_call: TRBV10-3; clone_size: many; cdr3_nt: TGTGCCATCAGTGGCGCAGGACAGGGAGGCTACAATGAGCAGTTCTTC; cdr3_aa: CAISGAGQGGYNEQFF
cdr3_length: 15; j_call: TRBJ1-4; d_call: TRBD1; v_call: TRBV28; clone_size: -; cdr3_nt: TGTGCCAGCAGTACGCGACAGGGCTCTAATGAAAAACTGTTTTTT; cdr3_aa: CASSTRQGSNEKLFF
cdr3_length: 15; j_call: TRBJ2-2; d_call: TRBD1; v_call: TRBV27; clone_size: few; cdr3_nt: TGTGCCAGCAGCGAAGGCTGGCAGGGGGCCGGGGAGCTGTTTTTT; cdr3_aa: CASSEGWQGAGELFF
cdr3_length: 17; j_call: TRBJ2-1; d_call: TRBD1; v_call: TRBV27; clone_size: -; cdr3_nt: TGTGCCAGCAGTTTATCGGGGCGGACAGGGATCTACAATGAGCAGTTCTTC; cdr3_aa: CASSLSGRTGIYNEQFF
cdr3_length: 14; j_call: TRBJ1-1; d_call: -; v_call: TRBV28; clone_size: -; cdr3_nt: TGTGCCAACAGTTTATCGGCAGGGAACACTGAAGCTTTCTTT; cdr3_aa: CANSLSAGNTEAFF
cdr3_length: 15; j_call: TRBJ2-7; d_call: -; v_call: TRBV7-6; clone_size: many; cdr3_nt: TGTGCCAGCAGCTTAGAGAGGCGTCAGGCGGACGAGCAGTACTTC; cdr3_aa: CASSLERRQADEQYF